Following are 11 T cell receptor beta chains from one sample sequenced in a study of shared clonotypes between healthy human individuals. Profiling relied on immunoSEQ multiplex PCR, and the TCRdb table lists in-frame clones only, not all of them. Seen here are some 2,500,000 clones, 80% to 95% observed once, and the top ten hold approximately 0.41%. Sequencing was done on a sample of naive CD4+ T cells from PBMCs. Described subset: CD45RA+ positively selected. The receptors were gathered from a man between 18 and 29 years old in good health. Some clones in this sample may be carry-over from other donors' samples.

J is TRBJ1-4 and V is TRBV5-1; weak D call: TRBD1 (6 bases). The length of the CDR3 is 15 residues. Trimming shortened V by 4 bases and J by 8 bases, and 18 bases separated the two germline ends. CDR1 is SGHRS and CDR2 is YFSETQ in the germline V gene. The DNA of the CDR3 is TGCGCCAGCAGCCCGAGGGGGGTAGTGGACGAAAAACTGTTTTTT. It is translated as CASSPRGVVDEKLFF.

This chain connects TRBV6-6 to TRBJ1-5; weak D call: TRBD1 (6 bases). Trimming pared 6 bases from V and 0 bases from J, leaving 12 bases between. The length of the CDR3 is 15 residues. Germline assignment: CDR1 MNHNY and CDR2 SVGAGI (reference sequence). The DNA for the CDR3 is TGTGCCAGCAGGAAGGACAGAAGTAGCAATCAGCCCCAGCATTTT. It codes for CASRKDRSSNQPQHF.

V gene TRBV2 combines with J gene TRBJ1-2, with TRBD1 matching 8 bases. The CDR3 extends over 16 amino acids. The V gene's germline CDR1 is SNHLY and CDR2 FYNNEI. V lost 3 bases to trimming and J lost 4 bases; unmatched junction nucleotides: 10. CDR3 amino acids: CASSDSGDRPTYGYTF. CDR3 DNA sequence: TGTGCCAGCAGTGATAGTGGGGACAGGCCTACCTATGGCTACACCTTC.

The chain links TRBV6-5 to TRBJ1-4; D may be TRBD1 (5 bases). V was clipped by 2 bases and J by 3 bases, with 10 bases between them. The germline V gene has CDR1 MNHEY and CDR2 SVGAGI. CDR3 length equals 15 residues. The CDR3 loop reads CASSYQGGPNEKLFF. CDR3 nucleotide sequence: TGTGCCAGCAGTTACCAGGGCGGGCCTAATGAAAAACTGTTTTTT.

Remarks on this clone: Different DNA sequences within this sample yield the same CDR3. V and J are TRBV15 and TRBJ1-3; no clear D. Trimming removed 0 bases at V and 5 bases at J, with 5 bases between. Germline assignment: CDR1 LNHNV and CDR2 YYDKDF (reference sequence). The CDR3 is 13 residues long. The CDR3: CATSRDRRNTIYF. The CDR3 nucleotides are TGTGCCACCAGCAGAGATCGTCGAAACACCATATATTTT.

Turning to this clone: The sample carries other DNA sequences with the same CDR3. The chain is built from TRBV27 and TRBJ2-3; D is uncertain. The germline gives CDR1 MNHEY, CDR2 SMNVEV (reference sequence). Between the trimmed V and J ends, which lost 2 bases and 0 bases, there was a span of 3 bases. This CDR3 contains 13 residues. CDR3 nucleotides: TGTGCCAGCAGTTTACCGAGCACAGATACGCAGTATTTT. It translates to CASSLPSTDTQYF.

Details on this clone: An end of the junction differs from the germline gene, which may be a read error. Other DNA sequences in this sample translate to the same CDR3. The chain is built from TRBV25-1 and TRBJ2-7; perhaps TRBD1 as D (6 bases). The CDR3 covers 15 residues. The V gene's germline CDR1 is MGHDK and CDR2 SYGVNS. This CDR3 is CASSELDSDSYEQYF. The CDR3 DNA reads as TGTGCCAGCAGCGAATTGGACAGCGATTCCTACGAGCAGTACTTC.

The rearrangement uses TRBV28 and TRBJ2-1, with D perhaps matching TRBD1 (5 bases). The CDR3 runs to 15 residues. The germline gives CDR1 MDHEN, CDR2 SYDVKM. Trimming removed 4 bases at V and 0 bases at J, with 10 bases between. The CDR3 sequence is CASSSGPASYNEQFF. The DNA of the CDR3 is TGTGCCAGCAGTTCAGGGCCTGCCTCCTACAATGAGCAGTTCTTC.

The rearrangement joins TRBV2 to TRBJ1-6, with 9 bases aligning to TRBD1. Germline CDR1 reads SNHLY; CDR2 reads FYNNEI. The CDR3 sequence is 14 residues long. Germline trimming cut 6 bases from V and 8 bases from J; bases unmatched to any gene: 5. This chain's CDR3 is CASSADRGDSPLHF. The CDR3 region has the DNA TGTGCCAGCAGCGCGGACAGGGGTGATTCACCCCTCCACTTT.

This chain uses TRBV6-6 with TRBJ1-5; D is unclear. Between the trimmed V and J ends, which lost 0 bases and 3 bases, there was a span of 12 bases. This CDR3 has 16 residues. CDR1 is MNHNY and CDR2 is SVGAGI in the germline V gene (reference sequence). CDR3 residues: CASSYSSSRINQPQHF. The CDR3 DNA reads TGTGCCAGCAGTTACTCAAGCTCACGGATCAATCAGCCCCAGCATTTT.

The chain joins TRBV5-1 to TRBJ2-3; 13 bases match TRBD2. CDR1 and CDR2 (germline): SGHRS, YFSETQ. The CDR3 has 16 amino acids. Germline trimming cut 4 bases from V and 1 base from J; bases unmatched to any gene: 3. The CDR3 sequence is CASSAGLAGRTDTQYF. CDR3 DNA: TGCGCCAGCAGCGCGGGACTAGCGGGGCGCACAGATACGCAGTATTTT.